The 27 T cell receptor beta chains in this list originate from one sample, sequenced in a study of blood T cell repertoires in COVID-19. Produced via immunoSEQ multiplex PCR; TCRdb's table is partial and in-frame only. The table records about 140,000 clones, 84% of them present only once. Sequenced material: peripheral blood. All receptors derive from a human donor in a cohort sampled during active COVID-19.

The table lists this clone with a few counts. The J gene is TRBJ1-3, the V gene TRBV19; D is unclear. Trimming removed 1 base at V and 2 bases at J, with 9 bases between. The CDR3 sequence is 15 residues long. The germline V gene has CDR1 LNHDA and CDR2 SQIVND (reference sequence). CDR3: CASSIARETGNTIYF. In DNA, the CDR3 is TGTGCCAGTAGTATAGCGAGAGAAACTGGAAACACCATATATTTT.

The chain carries TRBV29-1 and TRBJ1-1; D uncertain. The V gene lost 7 bases and the J gene lost 1 base, with 13 bases spanning the gap. This CDR3 is built from 13 residues. Looked up from germline, CDR1 is SQVTM and CDR2 is ANQGSEA. The CDR3 reads CSARGQENTEAFF. The CDR3 DNA reads as TGCAGCGCCCGAGGGCAGGAGAACACTGAAGCTTTCTTT. The full variable domain, in which reference TRBV29-1 and TRBJ1-1 provide the parts outside the CDR3, is SAVISQKPSRDICQRGTSLTIQCQVDSQVTMMFWYRQQPGQSLTLIATANQGSEATYESGFVIDKFPISRPNLTFSTLTVSNMSPEDSSIYLCSARGQENTEAFFGQGTRLTVV.

This rearrangement joins TRBV27 to TRBJ2-6; perhaps TRBD1 as D (5 bases). Germline V gene data show CDR1 as MNHEY and CDR2 as SMNVEV (reference sequence). This CDR3 is built from 15 residues. Trimming stripped 7 bases from V and 1 base from J, with 11 bases between. CDR3 amino acids: CASTGSPSGANVLTF. CDR3 nucleotides: TGTGCCAGCACAGGGTCCCCGTCTGGGGCCAACGTCCTGACTTTC.

This clone was detected once. The V gene is TRBV24-1, the J gene TRBJ2-3; D is perhaps TRBD2 (6 bases). The CDR3 runs 15 residues. Germline V lookup: CDR1 KGHDR, CDR2 SFDVKD. Trimming took off 9 bases at V and 0 bases at J, with 15 bases between the two ends. The CDR3 sequence: CATGSKRASTDTQYF. CDR3 nucleotides: TGTGCCACCGGGTCGAAGCGGGCGAGCACAGATACGCAGTATTTT.

The chain links TRBV10-3 to TRBJ2-7; possible D gene TRBD2, 7 bases. CDR3 length: 14 amino acids. The ends were cut back, 6 bases at V and 2 bases at J, with 14 bases in the middle. The V gene's germline CDR1 is ENHRY and CDR2 SYGVKD. The chain's CDR3 is CAIRRGGEAYEQYV. Here the CDR3 DNA reads TGTGCCATCAGGAGGGGGGGAGAGGCCTACGAGCAGTACGTC.

This chain links TRBV7-9 with TRBJ2-1, with 12 bases fitting TRBD1. V shed 6 bases and J 6 bases; nucleotides not matched to a gene: 3. CDR3 size: 14 residues. Germline assignment: CDR1 SEHNR and CDR2 FQNEAQ (reference sequence). CDR3 nucleotide sequence: TGTGCCAGCAGAAGGGGACAGGGGGCCAATGAGCAGTTCTTC. It encodes CASRRGQGANEQFF.

The chain recombines TRBV9 with TRBJ1-1, with a possible D match to TRBD1 (5 bases). Per germline, CDR1 SGDLS and CDR2 YYNGEE. The CDR3 runs to 13 residues. V gave up 3 bases and J gave up 1 base, with 7 bases separating them. CDR3 coding DNA: TGTGCCAGCAGCGGGACAACGAACACTGAAGCTTTCTTT. Translation gives CASSGTTNTEAFF.

The chain recombines TRBV9 with TRBJ2-7, with 8 bases fitting TRBD1. Per germline, CDR1 SGDLS and CDR2 YYNGEE. The junction had 3 bases not matched to a gene; V was cut back by 1 base and J by 3 bases. The CDR3 has 14 amino acids. As DNA, the CDR3 is TGTGCCAGCAGCGTAACCGGACAGGGCTACGAGCAGTACTTC. Its translation is CASSVTGQGYEQYF.

The table lists this clone with many counts. DNA of the CDR3: TGTGCCAGCAGCTTTCAGGGATTTGACTCACCCCTCCACTTT. Its protein product is CASSFQGFDSPLHF. V and J are TRBV7-2 and TRBJ1-6; weak D call: TRBD1 (5 bases). This CDR3 has 14 amino acids. Germline CDR1 SGHTA, CDR2 FQGNSA. V gave up 3 bases and J gave up 10 bases, with 13 bases separating them.

The rearrangement links TRBV18 to TRBJ2-1; 14 positions agree with TRBD2. Losses at the gene ends were 6 bases for V and 6 bases for J; bases not matched to a gene: 10. Germline CDR1 KGHSH, CDR2 LQKENI. The CDR3 is 17 amino acids. CDR3 nucleotide sequence: TGTGCCAGCTCCCCCGGACTAGCGGGAGGAGTAGGCAATGAGCAGTTCTTC. Protein product: CASSPGLAGGVGNEQFF.

The genes are TRBV12-3 or TRBV12-4 and TRBJ2-5; tentative D call: TRBD2 (5 bases). V gave up 1 base and J gave up 5 bases, with 8 bases separating them. CDR3 length: 13 amino acids. CDR3 sequence (DNA): TGTGCCAGCAGTTTAGGGCCGGGGGAGACCCAGTACTTC. Translating gives CASSLGPGETQYF.

The chain joins TRBV7-2 to TRBJ1-6; a possible D gene is TRBD1 (6 bases). CDR3 size: 14 residues. Trimming removed 5 bases from V and 12 bases from J, with 17 bases in between. Germline CDR1 and CDR2: SGHTA and FQGNSA. CDR3 bases: TGTGCCAGCAGCCCCACAGGGTCTCTGGGACCCCTCCACTTT. This encodes CASSPTGSLGPLHF.

The rearrangement links TRBV10-3 to TRBJ2-2, with a tentative D call TRBD1 (6 bases). Trimming pared 6 bases from V and 1 base from J, leaving 12 bases between. The germline V gene encodes CDR1 ENHRY and CDR2 SYGVKD. The CDR3 is 15 residues long. CDR3 region: CAIRRTGQNTGELFF. DNA of the CDR3: TGTGCCATCAGAAGAACGGGACAGAACACCGGGGAGCTGTTTTTT.

The chain is built from TRBV7-3 and TRBJ1-3; possible D gene TRBD1, 5 bases. CDR3 size: 15 residues. V was shortened by 7 bases and J by 0 bases, with 13 bases between the two germline ends. Per germline, CDR1 SGHTA and CDR2 FQGTGA. The CDR3 spells CASKVQGFSGNTIYF. The CDR3 DNA reads TGTGCCAGCAAGGTGCAGGGTTTCTCTGGAAACACCATATATTTT.

The chain couples TRBV30 to TRBJ1-1; the D gene is possibly TRBD1 (5 bases). The CDR3 spans 12 residues. CDR1 and CDR2 (germline): GTSNPN, SVGIG (reference sequence). V lost 1 base and J 4 bases, leaving 7 bases between the germline ends. In DNA, the CDR3 is TGTGCCTGGAGTGCAGGGCTCACTGAAGCTTTCTTT. As protein: CAWSAGLTEAFF. The full variable domain, its missing parts supplied by reference TRBV30 and TRBJ1-1, is SQTIHQWPATLVQPVGSPLSLECTVEGTSNPNLYWYRQAAGRGLQLLFYSVGIGQISSEVPQNLSASRPQDRQFILSSKKLLLSDSGFYLCAWSAGLTEAFFGQGTRLTVV.

This sequence joins TRBV12-2 and TRBJ1-2. TRBV12-2 is a pseudogene locus. The CDR3 runs to 15 residues. The DNA of the CDR3 is TGTGCAAGTCGCTTAGAAGCGGGACGGAACTATGGCTACACCTTC. Residues: CASRLEAGRNYGYTF.

The chain links TRBV11-2 to TRBJ2-1; possible D gene TRBD1, 5 bases. Trimming removed 5 bases at V and 5 bases at J, with 10 bases between. Germline-derived CDR1 and CDR2 are SGHAT and FQNNGV. The CDR3 has 13 residues. This chain's CDR3 is CASSADSHNEQFF. In nucleotides, the CDR3 is TGTGCCAGCAGCGCCGACAGTCACAATGAGCAGTTCTTC.

The chain couples TRBV6-1 to TRBJ1-6, with TRBD1 as a possible D gene (5 bases). The CDR3 has 13 amino acids. Per germline, CDR1 MNHNS and CDR2 SASEGT. The germline V and J ends were trimmed by 1 base and 14 bases, with 12 bases remaining between them. CDR3 in DNA: TGTGCCAGCAGTGAAGAGAGCAGGGTGACCCTCCACTTT. Its translation: CASSEESRVTLHF.

The chain couples TRBV19 to TRBJ1-5; TRBD1 matches 10 bases. V shed 5 bases, J shed 6 bases, and the junction held 10 bases outside the gene matches. This CDR3 contains 16 residues. The germline gives CDR1 LNHDA, CDR2 SQIVND (reference sequence). CDR3 DNA: TGTGCCAGTAGTGCCGGGACAGGGGAACCTGTTCAGCCCCAGCATTTT. Translated: CASSAGTGEPVQPQHF.

The count of this clone is one. The chain links TRBV7-3 to TRBJ2-1; tentatively, D is TRBD2 (6 bases). Germline V gene lookup returns CDR1 SGHTA and CDR2 FQGTGA. The CDR3 totals 16 residues. The V end lost 5 bases, the J end lost 5 bases, and 19 bases lay between the germline ends. The CDR3 DNA sequence: TGTGCCAGCAGCGATCGGCACGGGAGTCGTCACAATGAGCAGTTCTTC. Translation: CASSDRHGSRHNEQFF.

The chain has TRBV7-2 and TRBJ2-1; 8 nucleotides line up with TRBD2. The CDR3 extends over 15 amino acids. Unmatched junction bases numbered 6, after V lost 5 bases and J lost 3 bases. The germline V gene has CDR1 SGHTA and CDR2 FQGNSA. CDR3 DNA: TGTGCCAGCAGCCCCGGGGGGGCGGTCTACAATGAGCAGTTCTTC. Translating gives CASSPGGAVYNEQFF.

The V and J genes are TRBV20-1 and TRBJ2-1; possibly TRBD2 for D (7 bases). CDR1 is DFQATT and CDR2 is SNEGSKA in the germline V gene (reference sequence). There are 11 residues in the CDR3. Trimming took 1 base from V and 14 from J, leaving 12 bases between them. CDR3 region: CSARVAGAEFF. CDR3 DNA: TGCAGTGCTAGAGTGGCGGGGGCTGAGTTCTTC.

This chain links TRBV19 with TRBJ1-6; tentative D call: TRBD1 (5 bases). Germline loops: CDR1 LNHDA, CDR2 SQIVND (reference sequence). The CDR3 sequence is 14 residues long. The V and J ends lost 3 bases and 8 bases respectively, with 11 bases between them. The CDR3 region has the DNA TGTGCCAGTAGTATTGCACAGGTGTATTCACCCCTCCACTTT. Translation gives CASSIAQVYSPLHF.

This chain links TRBV6-5 with TRBJ2-7; the match to TRBD1 covers 7 bases. There are 15 residues in the CDR3. The V segment lost 4 bases and the J segment 4 bases; nucleotides outside the gene matches: 10. CDR1 and CDR2 from the germline V gene are MNHEY and SVGAGI. The CDR3 protein is CASSLQGRRVYEQYV. CDR3 DNA sequence: TGTGCCAGCAGTTTACAGGGGAGAAGGGTTTACGAGCAGTACGTC.

The V gene is TRBV18, the J gene TRBJ1-5; D is undetermined. The CDR3 runs 13 residues. Germline values: CDR1 KGHSH, CDR2 LQKENI. V lost 2 bases and J lost 8, with 10 bases in between. The CDR3: CASSPGLAEPQHF. The CDR3, as DNA: TGTGCCAGCTCACCAGGGTTGGCGGAGCCCCAGCATTTT.

This chain uses TRBV11-2 with TRBJ2-1; tentative D call: TRBD2 (5 bases). Trimming stripped 5 bases from V and 8 bases from J, with 25 bases between. CDR3 size: 17 residues. CDR1 and CDR2 (germline): SGHAT, FQNNGV. CDR3 coding DNA: TGTGCCAGCAGCGCCTACCCACTCGGAGGTAAACAATATGAGCAGTTCTTC. This codes for CASSAYPLGGKQYEQFF.

This rearrangement joins TRBV29-1 to TRBJ2-3; TRBD1 is a possible D gene (6 bases). In germline, CDR1 is SQVTM, CDR2 ANQGSEA. Trimming removed 6 bases at V and 5 bases at J, with 24 bases between. The CDR3 loop spans 16 amino acids. DNA for the CDR3: TGCAGCGTCGATCTCCTAGGGGGAGCTCCCGGAGATACGCAGTATTTT. It yields the protein CSVDLLGGAPGDTQYF.